This T cell receptor (beta chain) was captured by sequencing in a study of PD-L1 blockade in urothelial cancer. Study details: Males with bladder-origin urothelial cancer made up about nine tenths of the roughly 29 patients. Researchers looked at the blood 3 weeks (second dose) and 6 weeks after treatment began. Blood yielded a median of approximately 130,000 T cells per sample.

The templates were synthetic TCR analogs, and they were spiked into each PCR. Assay used: immunoSEQ multiplex PCR; TCRdb lists only in-frame clones, some missing. Of under 50,000 clones listed, 75% to 95% are singletons. With 0 bases clipped from V and 6 bases from J, the junction kept 5 bases outside the gene matches. CDR3 size: 14 residues. Germline CDR1 SGHRS, CDR2 YFSETQ. This clonotype was obtained from a man between 70 and 80 years old with urothelial cancer. The sample consisted of PBMCs, taken around atezolizumab (anti-PD-L1) treatment. This chain uses TRBV5-1 with TRBJ2-7; 8 bases align to TRBD2. CDR3 coding DNA: TGCGCCAGCAGCTTGGGGGCGGGAGGTTCCGAGCAGTACTTC. This translates into CASSLGAGGSEQYF. The variable domain in full, with the rest retrieved from reference TRBV5-1 and TRBJ2-7, is KAGVTQTPRYLIKTRGQQVTLSCSPISGHRSVSWYQQTPGQGLQFLFEYFSETQRNKGNFPGRFSGRQFSNSRSEMNVSTLELGDSALYLCASSLGAGGSEQYFGPGTRLTVT.